The T cell receptor beta chain described here comes from a study of blood T cells in healthy people across ages. On this clonotype itself: The antigen is unknown.

CDR1 SGHRS and CDR2 YFSETQ come from the germline V gene. CDR3 length equals 14 residues. V shed 5 bases and J 7 bases; nucleotides not matched to a gene: 8. It was with a sample-barcoded 5' primer and a J-beta primer mix that a second PCR of about 7 to 12 cycles was run. TCRdb re-called the 5' RACE reads through MiXCR, storing one row per CDR3 protein. The sample holds about 1.6 million distinct CDR3 sequences, roughly 32% seen once. Study-wide points: Unsorted PBMC input precluded a conclusive naive versus antigen-experienced comparison.

This sequence joins TRBV5-1 and TRBJ1-1; 10 nucleotides agree with TRBD1. The sample taken for sequencing was blood. The source is a woman aged 30 to 39 in good health. The chain's CDR3 is CASRRDRGQGEAFF. CDR3 coding DNA: TGCGCCAGCAGAAGAGACAGGGGGCAGGGTGAAGCTTTCTTT. The whole variable domain, remainder taken from reference TRBV5-1 and TRBJ1-1, is KAGVTQTPRYLIKTRGQQVTLSCSPISGHRSVSWYQQTPGQGLQFLFEYFSETQRNKGNFPGRFSGRQFSNSRSEMNVSTLELGDSALYLCASRRDRGQGEAFFGQGTRLTVV.